This paragraph covers one T cell receptor (beta chain) sequence. Its target is unknown. This entry is derived from a study of T cells in Graves' hyperthyroidism and ophthalmopathy. Germline V lookup: CDR1 MGHRA, CDR2 YSYEKL. The CDR3 runs 13 residues. V was shortened by 1 base and J by 5 bases, with 5 bases between the two germline ends. Stable hyperthyroidism: no ophthalmopathy progression over 18 months of follow-up. Aged 18 to 65, the patients had hyperthyroidism that was newly diagnosed and had lasted under 2 months. Amplified TCR beta CDR3 regions derived from RNA transcripts. HTBI primers were the set used in a first-round RT-PCR of the TCR CDR3. In TCRdb, the multiplex PCR reads were re-called with MiXCR into one record per CDR3 protein. Seen here are around 800,000 distinct CDR3 sequences, about 38% observed once, and the top ten hold about 8.9%. Study-wide points: With a median lead of roughly 6.2 months before onset, the model predicted ophthalmopathy. Blood shared most expanded thyroid clonotypes above 0.001.

The chain joins TRBV4-1 to TRBJ2-2; D call uncertain. The sample was blood. This TCR was sampled from a young man with Graves' hyperthyroidism. Here the CDR3 DNA reads TGCGCCAGCAGCCAAGTTACGACCGGGGAGCTGTTTTTT. It yields the protein CASSQVTTGELFF.